This T cell receptor (beta chain) originates from a study of monozygotic twins with cystic fibrosis. Clones were read by immunoSEQ multiplex PCR, and TCRdb kept only the in-frame ones, dropping some. The sample contains about a thousand clones, 93% of which appear only once. This CDR3 spans 16 amino acids. Germline CDR1 SGDLS, CDR2 YYNGEE. Trimming removed 3 bases at V and 3 bases at J, with 15 bases between. About this clone: Its antigen is not known.

Notes on the study in general: V usage most resembled the co-twin in 13 of 16 pairs.

The source of this sequence is a boy aged 5-17 years with cystic fibrosis. The sample consisted of blood. The gene calls are TRBV9 and TRBJ2-2; D unresolved. CDR3 region: CASSETPLAYTGELFF. DNA of the CDR3: TGTGCCAGCAGCGAGACTCCCTTGGCCTACACCGGGGAGCTGTTTTTT.